A single T cell receptor (beta chain) is shown here with its context. This entry is derived from a study of Graves' ophthalmopathy and Graves' hyperthyroidism. As the template, RNA transcripts were used to amplify TCR beta CDR3 regions. After a first-round RT-PCR with HTBI primers, a second-round multiplex PCR was run. MiXCR was run by TCRdb on the multiplex PCR reads, yielding one entry per CDR3 protein. The sample consists of approximately 700,000 distinct CDR3 sequences, over 40% of them appearing once. Sampling approximately 11 ml of fresh peripheral blood provided the PBMCs. The sequencing sample was made of peripheral blood. This clonotype was sampled from an adult man with Graves' ophthalmopathy.

CDR3 residues: CAISEGEGEAQYF. CDR3 DNA sequence: TGTGCCATCAGTGAGGGTGAGGGGGAGGCCCAGTACTTC. The gene calls are TRBV10-3 and TRBJ2-5; D may be TRBD1 or TRBD2 (6 bases each). In germline, CDR1 is ENHRY, CDR2 SYGVKD. CDR3 size: 13 residues. V gave up 2 bases and J gave up 9 bases, with 13 bases separating them.